Listed below are T cell receptor beta chains from one sample, sequenced in a study of neurological immune-mediated disorders. MiXCR was run by TCRdb on the 5' RACE reads, yielding one entry per CDR3 protein. Of about 90,000 distinct CDR3 sequences detected, less than 15% appear once; the ten largest clones hold roughly 5%. The sample comprised PBMCs. These receptors were collected from a female donor with HTLV-1-associated myelopathy (HAM/TSP). Both conserved end residues are part of each CDR3. A D gene is named only where the DNA matches it firmly. The size of a clone is reported for some rows only, either as once, few or many, or as a class for expanded clones.

j_gene	abundance	d_gene	v_gene	CDR3nt	CDR3aa
TRBJ2-5	many	NA	TRBV4-2	TGTGCCAGCAGCGCGCGGGACTTTCAAGAGACCCAGTACTTC	CASSARDFQETQYF
TRBJ2-7	medium-sized	NA	TRBV20-1	TGCAGTGCGTTCACAATCGGGGCACTAACCTACGAGCAGTACTTC	CSAFTIGALTYEQYF
TRBJ2-4	many	NA	TRBV5-1	TGCGCCAGCAGCCCGGGACTTCAAGAAAACATTCAGTACTTC	CASSPGLQENIQYF
TRBJ2-1	NA	NA	TRBV29-1	TGCAGCGTTCTGCCCGGGTACTACAATAAGCAGTTCTTC	CSVLPGYYNKQFF
TRBJ2-2	few	NA	TRBV7-7	TGTACCAGCAGCTTAGGAAGGACAGGGGAGCTGTTTTTT	CTSSLGRTGELFF
TRBJ2-1	NA	NA	TRBV12-3/TRBV12-4	TGTGCCAGCAGATCGTTGGGAGATGAGCAGTTCTTC	CASRSLGDEQFF
TRBJ2-7	many	TRBD2	TRBV9	TGTGCCAGCAGCGTTGGGGGGGGTGACGAGCAGTACTTC	CASSVGGGDEQYF
TRBJ2-2	many	NA	TRBV5-1	TGCGCCAGCAGCTTGGGCTCCGGGGAGCTGTTTTTT	CASSLGSGELFF
TRBJ1-4	many	NA	TRBV25-1	TGTGCCAGCCACGCGGGGGCGCGAATAGGAAAACTGTTTTTT	CASHAGARIGKLFF
TRBJ1-1	many	TRBD1	TRBV5-1	TGCGCCAGCTTTAAAACAGGGGGGAACACTGAAGCTTTCTTT	CASFKTGGNTEAFF
TRBJ2-7	many	NA	TRBV6-5	TGTGCCAGCAGCCGGACAGCGGTCCACGAGCAGTACTTC	CASSRTAVHEQYF
TRBJ1-2	many	NA	TRBV11-2	TGTGCCAGCAGCTTATGGGGGGGTAGCTACACCTTC	CASSLWGGSYTF
TRBJ2-1	NA	TRBD1	TRBV19	TGTGCCAGTAGTCACGGACAGGCCTTTCGGGATGAGCAGTTCTTC	CASSHGQAFRDEQFF
TRBJ2-7	many	NA	TRBV7-9	TGTGCCAGCAGCTTAAAGCTTTCAGGGGACTACGAGCAGTACTTC	CASSLKLSGDYEQYF
TRBJ2-5	many	NA	TRBV6-6	TGTGCCAGCAGTAGAGAACTCGCAAAAGAGACCCAGTACTTC	CASSRELAKETQYF
TRBJ2-5	NA	TRBD1	TRBV5-1	TGCGCCAGCTACCGGGACAGTGGAGGAGAGACCCAGTACTTC	CASYRDSGGETQYF
TRBJ2-7	many	NA	TRBV20-1	TGCAGTGCTACCCTAAAACTAGCCCCGACTAACGAGCAGTACTTC	CSATLKLAPTNEQYF
TRBJ2-7	many	NA	TRBV5-1	TGCGCCAGCAGCCGATCCGGGACTCCATCCTACGAGCAGTACTTC	CASSRSGTPSYEQYF
TRBJ1-5	many	TRBD1	TRBV11-2	TGTGCCAGCAGCTTGGGGACAGGACCTTATAGCAATCAGCCCCAGCATTTT	CASSLGTGPYSNQPQHF
TRBJ2-3	many	NA	TRBV28	TGTGCCAGCAGTTTCCCCCCCACAGATACGCAGTATTTT	CASSFPPTDTQYF
TRBJ2-7	many	NA	TRBV7-9	TGTGCCAGCAGCTTAGAAGGTACAGGATACGAGCAGTACTTC	CASSLEGTGYEQYF
TRBJ2-3	NA	TRBD2	TRBV10-3	TGTGCCATCAGTGAGATAGCGGGTTTAACAGAAGCGCAGTATTTT	CAISEIAGLTEAQYF
TRBJ1-2	many	NA	TRBV27	TGTGCCAGCAGTTTAAGTTTTGGTATAGGCTACACCTTC	CASSLSFGIGYTF
TRBJ2-1	many	NA	TRBV5-1	TGCGCCAGCAGCGTGAGCGTGTATGAGCAGTTCTTC	CASSVSVYEQFF
TRBJ1-1	many	TRBD1	TRBV12-3/TRBV12-4	TGTGCCAGCAGTTTAACAGGGGGAAACACTGAAGCTTTCTTT	CASSLTGGNTEAFF
TRBJ2-1	NA	NA	TRBV5-1	TGCGCCAGCAGCTTGGACTATAAGGGACTCGTAAATGAGCAGTTCTTC	CASSLDYKGLVNEQFF
TRBJ1-5	NA	TRBD1	TRBV12-3/TRBV12-4	TGTGCCAGCAGCTGGACAGGGGTGGATCAGCCCCAGCATTTT	CASSWTGVDQPQHF
TRBJ2-3	many	TRBD2	TRBV5-1	TGCGCCAGCAGCGTACTAGCGGGGGGTGCAGATACGCAGTATTTT	CASSVLAGGADTQYF
TRBJ2-3	many	NA	TRBV29-1	TGCAGCCTCCGGGACCCCTGGGCCACAGATACGCAGTATTTT	CSLRDPWATDTQYF
TRBJ2-5	many	NA	TRBV5-1	TGCGCCAGCAGCTGGACAGTCGGGCGGGGAGAGACCCAGTACTTC	CASSWTVGRGETQYF
TRBJ2-3	many	TRBD1	TRBV20-1	TGCAGTGCACCGACAGGGCACCTTGGGGCAGATACGCAGTATTTT	CSAPTGHLGADTQYF
TRBJ2-1	many	NA	TRBV20-1	TGCAGTGCCGTTCTAGCGACCGACACCTTTTTCTACAATGAGCAGTTCTTC	CSAVLATDTFFYNEQFF
TRBJ2-3	many	NA	TRBV29-1	TGCAGCGTTGAAGATCAGTATTCTAGCACAGATACGCAGTATTTT	CSVEDQYSSTDTQYF
TRBJ2-2	few	NA	TRBV28	TGTGCCAGCAGGGACAGGAACACCGGGGAGCTGTTTTTT	CASRDRNTGELFF
TRBJ2-5	medium-sized	TRBD1	TRBV5-1	TGCGCCAGCAGGCTTCAACAGGGGGCAAGAGGGACCCAGTACTTC	CASRLQQGARGTQYF
TRBJ2-4	many	TRBD1	TRBV6-5	TGTGCCAGCAAGCCAGGGGACAGGGAAAACATTCAGTACTTC	CASKPGDRENIQYF
TRBJ2-7	many	NA	TRBV28	TGTGCCAGCAGGGTCATCGGGCAGGCAGGCTCCTACGAGCAGTACTTC	CASRVIGQAGSYEQYF
TRBJ2-6	few	TRBD1	TRBV6-1	TGTGCCAGCCCAGGGACAGGGTCTGGGGCCAACGTCCTGACTTTC	CASPGTGSGANVLTF
TRBJ1-1	many	TRBD1	TRBV6-6	TGTGCCAGCAGTTACCCCAGACAGGGGGTGAACACTGTAGCTTTCTTT	CASSYPRQGVNTVAFF
TRBJ1-1	few	NA	TRBV29-1	TGCAGCGCTGGGCCAGAGAACACTGAAGCTTTCTTT	CSAGPENTEAFF
TRBJ2-2	many	TRBD1	TRBV7-3	TGTGCCAGCAGCTTAACCCAGGGGGCCGGGGAGCTGTTTTTT	CASSLTQGAGELFF
TRBJ2-2	many	NA	TRBV7-2	TGTGCCAGCCATAAAGGAGGGGCTGTCCCCGGGGAGCTGTTTTTT	CASHKGGAVPGELFF
TRBJ2-7	NA	NA	TRBV18	TGTGCCAGCTCACGGGCCGGCCCGGGGAGCCTCTCCTACGAGCAGTACTTC	CASSRAGPGSLSYEQYF
TRBJ1-3	NA	NA	TRBV3-1	TGTGCCAGCAGCCAGCCAGGACGGGACTCTGGAAACACCATATATTTT	CASSQPGRDSGNTIYF
TRBJ2-7	NA	NA	TRBV6-1	TGTGCCAGCAGCCTTATCTCAACCACCGGGACAAGGGGCGCTTACGAGCAGTACTTC	CASSLISTTGTRGAYEQYF
TRBJ2-1	few	NA	TRBV24-1	TGTGCCACCAGTGACCCCGGTGCTAGCAATGAGCAGTTCTTC	CATSDPGASNEQFF
TRBJ2-5	many	NA	TRBV11-2	TGTGCCAGCAGCTTGACTATCCAAGAGACCCAGTACTTC	CASSLTIQETQYF